These 21 T cell receptor beta chains share one sample of origin, sequenced in a study of shared clonotypes between healthy human individuals. The repertoire was sequenced with immunoSEQ multiplex PCR; TCRdb's copy has only in-frame clones and lacks some. The sample includes roughly 380,000 clones, 95% to 97% of them seen just once. The specimen sequenced was memory CD8+ T cells sorted from blood. Noted subset: CD45RO+ cells pooled with CCR7-negative TemRA cells. The receptors stem from a man aged 30 to 39 in good health.

This sequence joins TRBV6-1 and TRBJ1-5; D is unresolved. Trimming removed 3 bases at V and 1 base at J, with 7 bases between. Looked up from germline, CDR1 is MNHNS and CDR2 is SASEGT. CDR3 length: 14 residues. The CDR3 coding sequence is TGTGCCAGCAGTGACTTTTTGAGCAATCAGCCCCAGCATTTT. Its translation: CASSDFLSNQPQHF.

This rearrangement joins TRBV29-1 to TRBJ2-2; D is perhaps TRBD2 (5 bases). The CDR3 runs 15 residues. Trimming shortened V by 0 bases and J by 4 bases, and 12 bases separated the two germline ends. The germline CDR1 and CDR2 sequences are SQVTM and ANQGSEA. The CDR3 here is CSVEDWGEGTGELFF. As DNA, the CDR3 is TGCAGCGTTGAAGATTGGGGTGAGGGCACCGGGGAGCTGTTTTTT.

This chain links TRBV28 with TRBJ2-7; 7 bases line up with TRBD1. Germline V CDR1 and CDR2: MDHEN, SYDVKM. The CDR3 covers 15 residues. V shed 5 bases, J shed 4 bases, and the junction held 11 bases outside the gene matches. The CDR3 DNA sequence: TGTGCCAGCAGTCCGCCGACAGGGATGGATTACGAGCAGTACTTC. Amino acid sequence: CASSPPTGMDYEQYF.

This chain joins TRBV7-9 and TRBJ2-2, with D possibly being TRBD1 (5 bases). The germline gives CDR1 SEHNR, CDR2 FQNEAQ (reference sequence). CDR3 length: 13 residues. V was clipped by 6 bases and J by 4 bases, with 9 bases between them. The CDR3 nucleotides are TGTGCCAGCAGGTCCACAGGCACCGGGGAGCTGTTTTTT. Protein product: CASRSTGTGELFF. The variable domain in full, completed from reference TRBV7-9 and TRBJ2-2, reads DTGVSQNPRHKITKRGQNVTFRCDPISEHNRLYWYRQTLGQGPEFLTYFQNEAQLEKSRLLSDRFSAERPKGSFSTLEIQRTEQGDSAMYLCASRSTGTGELFFGEGSRLTVL.

The genes are TRBV6-5 and TRBJ1-1, with D unclear. The CDR3 spans 13 residues. Germline V gene lookup returns CDR1 MNHEY and CDR2 SVGAGI. V was cut by 6 bases and J by 12 bases, with 20 bases left in between. This chain's CDR3 is CASSSTAGRLSFF. For the CDR3, the DNA is TGTGCCAGCAGCTCGACGGCGGGTCGGTTATCTTTCTTT.

V is TRBV11-1 and J is TRBJ2-1, with D tentatively TRBD2 (5 bases). Between the trimmed V and J ends, which lost 2 bases and 5 bases, there was a span of 7 bases. The CDR3 is made up of 13 amino acids. In germline, CDR1 is SGHAT, CDR2 FQDESV (reference sequence). CDR3 nucleotides: TGTGCCAGCAGCTTATGGACTGACAATGAGCAGTTCTTC. Its translation: CASSLWTDNEQFF.

This sequence joins TRBV5-1 and TRBJ1-2, with D maybe TRBD1 (5 bases). The CDR3 is 12 amino acids. The ends were cut back, 3 bases at V and 7 bases at J, with 10 bases in the middle. The germline CDR1 and CDR2 sequences are SGHRS and YFSETQ. CDR3 amino acids: CASSSIGAGYTF. Written as DNA, the CDR3 is TGCGCCAGCAGCTCGATCGGGGCTGGCTACACCTTC. Full variable domain (rest looked up from reference TRBV5-1 and TRBJ1-2): KAGVTQTPRYLIKTRGQQVTLSCSPISGHRSVSWYQQTPGQGLQFLFEYFSETQRNKGNFPGRFSGRQFSNSRSEMNVSTLELGDSALYLCASSSIGAGYTFGSGTRLTVV.

The chain employs TRBV7-9 and TRBJ2-5; D may be TRBD1 (6 bases). The germline CDR1 and CDR2 sequences are SEHNR and FQNEAQ (reference sequence). This CDR3 spans 13 amino acids. V was cut by 4 bases and J by 1 base, with 7 bases left in between. As DNA, the CDR3 is TGTGCCAGCAGCTCCAGGGGCCAAGAGACCCAGTACTTC. Protein: CASSSRGQETQYF.

This clone was seen only once. The V and J genes are TRBV5-1 and TRBJ2-3; 13 nucleotides match TRBD2. The V gene's germline CDR1 is SGHRS and CDR2 YFSETQ. The CDR3 length is 17 residues. J was trimmed by 3 bases and V by 4 bases; bases with no gene match: 8. The CDR3 DNA is TGCGCCAGCAGCGAACGGACTAGCGGGAGAGGGACAGATACGCAGTATTTT. Amino acids: CASSERTSGRGTDTQYF.

This chain joins TRBV5-1 and TRBJ1-2, with 7 bases identical to TRBD1. The J segment lost 6 bases and the V segment lost 4 bases, leaving 3 bases of the junction unmatched. Germline V gene data show CDR1 as SGHRS and CDR2 as YFSETQ. The CDR3 sequence is 12 residues long. The CDR3 reads CASSPDRDGYTF. CDR3 nucleotides: TGCGCCAGCAGCCCAGACAGGGATGGCTACACCTTC.

The rearrangement links TRBV7-2 to TRBJ1-4; tentatively, D is TRBD1 (5 bases). The germline CDR1 and CDR2 sequences are SGHTA and FQGNSA. Trimming removed 1 base from V and 8 bases from J, with 11 bases in between. This CDR3 region has 14 residues. The DNA of the CDR3 is TGTGCCAGCAGCTTAGGTCCAAGGGGCGAAAAACTGTTTTTT. Its translation: CASSLGPRGEKLFF.

This sequence joins TRBV6-1 and TRBJ1-5; D is uncertain. With 8 bases removed from V and 0 bases from J, the gap between germline ends came to 8 bases. Germline V gives CDR1 MNHNS, CDR2 SASEGT. The CDR3 length is 13 residues. CDR3 nucleotides: TGTGCCAGCTCGACTTATAGCAATCAGCCCCAGCATTTT. This sequence encodes CASSTYSNQPQHF.

Regarding this clone: The junction departs from germline at one end; a sequencing error may be responsible. V gene TRBV27 combines with J gene TRBJ2-7; 12 nucleotides agree with TRBD2. Germline values: CDR1 MNHEY, CDR2 SMNVEV (reference sequence). This CDR3 spans 13 amino acids. The CDR3 loop is CASSLGTSGFVIF. CDR3 DNA sequence: TGTGCCAGCAGTTTAGGGACTAGCGGGTTTGTCATCTTC.

This clone was counted a few times. J is TRBJ1-2 and V is TRBV9; unclear D gene. The V gene's germline CDR1 is SGDLS and CDR2 YYNGEE. V was cut by 0 bases and J by 1 base, with 4 bases left in between. The CDR3 totals 13 residues. CDR3 nucleotide sequence: TGTGCCAGCAGCGTAGACAGTAACTATGGCTACACCTTC. It codes for CASSVDSNYGYTF. Looking up the rest from reference TRBV9 and TRBJ1-2 gives the full variable domain: DSGVTQTPKHLITATGQRVTLRCSPRSGDLSVYWYQQSLDQGLQFLIQYYNGEERAKGNILERFSAQQFPDLHSELNLSSLELGDSALYFCASSVDSNYGYTFGSGTRLTVV.

CDR3 in amino acids: CASSRGRGGSYEQYF. The CDR3 DNA sequence: TGTGCCAGCAGCCGCGGAAGGGGAGGCTCCTACGAGCAGTACTTC. The V and J genes are TRBV4-2 and TRBJ2-7; D is possibly TRBD2 (6 bases). The CDR3 is 15 amino acids. Germline V gives CDR1 LGHNA, CDR2 YNFKEQ. Trimming shortened V by 4 bases and J by 0 bases, and 13 bases separated the two germline ends.

The chain employs TRBV5-6 and TRBJ2-1; TRBD2 matches 13 bases. This CDR3 has 17 residues. Germline lookup yields CDR1 SGHDT and CDR2 YYEEEE. The junction had 2 bases not matched to a gene; V was cut back by 0 bases and J by 2 bases. CDR3 DNA sequence: TGTGCCAGCAGCTTGGAACTAGCGGGAGGGGCCTACAATGAGCAGTTCTTC. Its protein is CASSLELAGGAYNEQFF.

This clone was recorded once. CDR3 nucleotides: TGTGCCAGCAGCTTAAAAACGAGCGGGGGCTTTACCTACGAGCAGTACTTC. Residues: CASSLKTSGGFTYEQYF. V usage is TRBV11-2 and J usage is TRBJ2-7; 8 bases line up with TRBD2. The germline gives CDR1 SGHAT, CDR2 FQNNGV. The CDR3 sequence is 17 residues long. The ends lost 2 bases at V and 2 bases at J; junction bases unmatched: 11.

Worth noting for this clone: Other DNA sequences in the sample encode the same CDR3. The chain has TRBV5-1 and TRBJ1-2, with D possibly TRBD1 on 5 matching bases. From germline, CDR1 is SGHRS and CDR2 YFSETQ. The CDR3 covers 12 residues. Trimming stripped 0 bases from V and 6 bases from J, with 6 bases between. CDR3 sequence reads: CASSLAGNGYTF. The CDR3 DNA reads TGCGCCAGCAGCTTGGCAGGGAATGGCTACACCTTC.

This sequence joins TRBV4-1 and TRBJ2-3, with a weak D call TRBD2 (5 bases). The CDR3 runs to 14 residues. Looked up from germline, CDR1 is MGHRA and CDR2 is YSYEKL. Trimming cost V 1 base and J 8 bases, with 13 bases left between them. The CDR3 DNA sequence: TGCGCCAGCAGCCAAGGCGGGTCATTGGGTACGCAGTATTTT. Residues: CASSQGGSLGTQYF.

As concerns this clone: In the same sample, other DNA sequences code for this CDR3. This chain joins TRBV14 and TRBJ2-1; D call uncertain. Trimming stripped 3 bases from V and 4 bases from J, with 1 base between. The germline gives CDR1 SGHDN, CDR2 FVKESK. The CDR3 totals 11 residues. The CDR3 spells CASSQYNEQFF. The CDR3 bases are TGTGCCAGCAGCCAGTACAATGAGCAGTTCTTC.

The chain uses TRBV25-1 and TRBJ1-1; the D is unclear. The CDR3 runs 14 residues. The ends were cut back, 1 base at V and 5 bases at J, with 11 bases in the middle. CDR1 is MGHDK and CDR2 is SYGVNS in the germline V gene. This CDR3 reads CASSESPTVTEAFF. The CDR3 bases are TGTGCCAGCAGTGAATCCCCTACAGTGACTGAAGCTTTCTTT.